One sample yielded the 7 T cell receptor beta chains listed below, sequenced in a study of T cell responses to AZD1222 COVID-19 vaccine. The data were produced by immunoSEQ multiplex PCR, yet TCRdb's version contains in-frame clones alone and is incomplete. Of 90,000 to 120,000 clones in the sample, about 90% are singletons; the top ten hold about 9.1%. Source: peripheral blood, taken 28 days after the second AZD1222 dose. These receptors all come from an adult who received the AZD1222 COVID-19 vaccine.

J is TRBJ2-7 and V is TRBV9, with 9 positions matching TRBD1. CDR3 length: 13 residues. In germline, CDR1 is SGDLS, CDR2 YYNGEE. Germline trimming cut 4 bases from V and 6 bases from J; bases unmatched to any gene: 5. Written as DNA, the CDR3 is TGTGCCAGCAGCCCGGGACAGGGTACCGAGCAGTACTTC. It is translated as CASSPGQGTEQYF.

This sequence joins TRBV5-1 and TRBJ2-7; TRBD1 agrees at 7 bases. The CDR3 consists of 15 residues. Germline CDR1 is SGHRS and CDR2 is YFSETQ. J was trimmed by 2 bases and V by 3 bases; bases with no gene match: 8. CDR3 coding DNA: TGCGCCAGCAGCTACCGACAGGGAATAACCTACGAGCAGTACTTC. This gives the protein CASSYRQGITYEQYF.

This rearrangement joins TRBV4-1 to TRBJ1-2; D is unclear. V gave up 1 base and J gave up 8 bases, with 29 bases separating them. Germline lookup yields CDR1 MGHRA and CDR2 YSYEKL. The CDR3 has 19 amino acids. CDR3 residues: CASSQATRAGHSKSVGYTF. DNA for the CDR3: TGCGCCAGCAGCCAAGCCACTAGGGCGGGTCACTCGAAGTCGGTGGGCTACACCTTC.

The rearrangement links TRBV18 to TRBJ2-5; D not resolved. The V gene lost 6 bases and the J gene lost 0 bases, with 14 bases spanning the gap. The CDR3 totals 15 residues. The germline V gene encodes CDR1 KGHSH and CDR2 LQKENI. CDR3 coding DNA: TGTGCCAGCTCCGCTAGGACCGCTTACCAAGAGACCCAGTACTTC. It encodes CASSARTAYQETQYF. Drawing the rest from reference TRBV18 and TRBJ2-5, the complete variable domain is NAGVMQNPRHLVRRRGQEARLRCSPMKGHSHVYWYRQLPEEGLKFMVYLQKENIIDESGMPKERFSAEFPKEGPSILRIQQVVRGDSAAYFCASSARTAYQETQYFGPGTRLLVL.

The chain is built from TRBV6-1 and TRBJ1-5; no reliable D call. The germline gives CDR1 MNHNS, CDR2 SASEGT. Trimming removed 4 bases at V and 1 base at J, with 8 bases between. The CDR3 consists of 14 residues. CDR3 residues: CASSGAWSNQPQHF. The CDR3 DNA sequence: TGTGCCAGCAGTGGAGCGTGGAGCAATCAGCCCCAGCATTTT.

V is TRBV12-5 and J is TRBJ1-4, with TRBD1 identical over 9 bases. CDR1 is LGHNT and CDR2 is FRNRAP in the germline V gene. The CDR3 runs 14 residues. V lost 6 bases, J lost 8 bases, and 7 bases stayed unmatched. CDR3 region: CASGSGQGGEKLFF. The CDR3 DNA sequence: TGTGCTAGTGGCTCGGGACAGGGAGGAGAAAAACTGTTTTTT.

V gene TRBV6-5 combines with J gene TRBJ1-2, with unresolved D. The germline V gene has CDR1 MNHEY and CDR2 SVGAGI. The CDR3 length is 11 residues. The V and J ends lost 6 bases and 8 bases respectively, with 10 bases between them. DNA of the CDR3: TGTGCCAGCAGGGTGGGCGGCGGCTACACCTTC. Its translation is CASRVGGGYTF.